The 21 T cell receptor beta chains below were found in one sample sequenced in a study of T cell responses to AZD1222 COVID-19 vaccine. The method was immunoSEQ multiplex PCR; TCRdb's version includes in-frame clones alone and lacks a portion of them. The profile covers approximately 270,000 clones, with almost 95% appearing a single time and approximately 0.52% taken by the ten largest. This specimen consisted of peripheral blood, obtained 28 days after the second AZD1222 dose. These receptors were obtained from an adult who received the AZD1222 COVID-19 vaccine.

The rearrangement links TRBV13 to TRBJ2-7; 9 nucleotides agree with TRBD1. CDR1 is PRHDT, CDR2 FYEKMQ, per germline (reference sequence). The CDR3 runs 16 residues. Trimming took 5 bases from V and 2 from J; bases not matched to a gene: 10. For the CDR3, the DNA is TGTGCCAGCAGCCGATTCCGGGACAGGGACACCTACGAGCAGTACTTC. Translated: CASSRFRDRDTYEQYF.

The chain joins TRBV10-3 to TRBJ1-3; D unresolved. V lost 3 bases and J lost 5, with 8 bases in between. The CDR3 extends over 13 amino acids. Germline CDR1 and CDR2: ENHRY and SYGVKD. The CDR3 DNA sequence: TGTGCCATCAGTGACGCAACACGAAACACCATATATTTT. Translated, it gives CAISDATRNTIYF.

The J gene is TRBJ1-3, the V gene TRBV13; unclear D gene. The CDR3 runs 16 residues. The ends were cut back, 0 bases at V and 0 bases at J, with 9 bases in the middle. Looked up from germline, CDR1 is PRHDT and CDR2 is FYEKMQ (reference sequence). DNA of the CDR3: TGTGCCAGCAGCTTAGGTACGGGGTTCTCTGGAAACACCATATATTTT. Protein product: CASSLGTGFSGNTIYF.

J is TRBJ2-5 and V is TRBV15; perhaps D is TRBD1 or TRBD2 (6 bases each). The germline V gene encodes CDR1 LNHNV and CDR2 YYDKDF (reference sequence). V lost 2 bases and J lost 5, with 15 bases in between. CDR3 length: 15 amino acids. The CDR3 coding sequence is TGTGCCACCAGCAGACCTGAGGGGGGCTGGGAGACCCAGTACTTC. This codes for CATSRPEGGWETQYF.

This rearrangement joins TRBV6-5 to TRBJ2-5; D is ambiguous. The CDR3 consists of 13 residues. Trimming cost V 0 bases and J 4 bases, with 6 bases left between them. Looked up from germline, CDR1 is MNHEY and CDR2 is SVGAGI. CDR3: CASSYSSVETQYF. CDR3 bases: TGTGCCAGCAGTTACTCGTCGGTAGAGACCCAGTACTTC.

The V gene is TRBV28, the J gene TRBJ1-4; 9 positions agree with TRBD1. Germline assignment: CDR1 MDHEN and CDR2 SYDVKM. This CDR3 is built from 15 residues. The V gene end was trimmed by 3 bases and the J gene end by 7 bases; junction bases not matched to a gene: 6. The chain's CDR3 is CASSLRQGGGEKLFF. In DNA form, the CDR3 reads TGTGCCAGCAGTTTGAGACAGGGGGGAGGTGAAAAACTGTTTTTT.

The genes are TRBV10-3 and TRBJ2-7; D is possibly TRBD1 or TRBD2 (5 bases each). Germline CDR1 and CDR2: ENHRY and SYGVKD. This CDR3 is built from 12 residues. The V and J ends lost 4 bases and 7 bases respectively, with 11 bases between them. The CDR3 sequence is CAISVSGREQYF. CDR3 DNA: TGTGCCATCAGTGTGTCGGGGCGGGAGCAGTACTTC.

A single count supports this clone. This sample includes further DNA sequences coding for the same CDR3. In nucleotides, the CDR3 is TGCGCCAGCAGCCCTGGTGGGGGAAACAATGAGCAGTTCTTC. This translates into CASSPGGGNNEQFF. The V call is TRBV5-1, the J call TRBJ2-1; D possibly matches TRBD1 or TRBD2 (5 bases each). Germline V CDR1 and CDR2: SGHRS, YFSETQ. Trimming pared 4 bases from V and 5 bases from J, leaving 13 bases between. This CDR3 comprises 14 residues.

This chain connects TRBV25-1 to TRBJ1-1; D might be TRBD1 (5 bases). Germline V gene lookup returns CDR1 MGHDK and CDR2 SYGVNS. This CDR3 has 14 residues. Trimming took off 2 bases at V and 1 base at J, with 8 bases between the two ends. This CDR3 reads CASSEDRPNTEAFF. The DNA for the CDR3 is TGTGCCAGCAGTGAAGACAGACCGAACACTGAAGCTTTCTTT.

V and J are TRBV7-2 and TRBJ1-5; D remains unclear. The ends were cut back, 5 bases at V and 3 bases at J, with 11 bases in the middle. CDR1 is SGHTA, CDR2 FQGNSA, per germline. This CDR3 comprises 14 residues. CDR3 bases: TGTGCCAGCAGCCCCCTTTACTTCAATCAGCCCCAGCATTTT. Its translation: CASSPLYFNQPQHF.

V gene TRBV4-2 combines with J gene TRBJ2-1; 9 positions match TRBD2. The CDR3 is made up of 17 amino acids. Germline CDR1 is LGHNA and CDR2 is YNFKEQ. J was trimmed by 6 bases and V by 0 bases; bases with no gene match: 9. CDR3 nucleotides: TGTGCCAGCAGCCAAGATGTACGAGGGACTAGCCTCAATGAGCAGTTCTTC. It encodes CASSQDVRGTSLNEQFF.

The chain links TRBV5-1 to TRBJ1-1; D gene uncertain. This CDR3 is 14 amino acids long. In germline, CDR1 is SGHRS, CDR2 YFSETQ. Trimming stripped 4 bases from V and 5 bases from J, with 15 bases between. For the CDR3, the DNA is TGCGCCAGCAGCCCCTCCGGTGCGAGGACTGAAGCTTTCTTT. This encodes CASSPSGARTEAFF.

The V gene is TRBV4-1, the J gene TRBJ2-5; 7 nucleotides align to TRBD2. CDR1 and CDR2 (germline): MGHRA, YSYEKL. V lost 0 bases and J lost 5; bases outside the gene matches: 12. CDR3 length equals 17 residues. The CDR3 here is CASSQEPPGPAGETQYF. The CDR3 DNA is TGCGCCAGCAGCCAAGAACCCCCGGGCCCAGCGGGGGAGACCCAGTACTTC.

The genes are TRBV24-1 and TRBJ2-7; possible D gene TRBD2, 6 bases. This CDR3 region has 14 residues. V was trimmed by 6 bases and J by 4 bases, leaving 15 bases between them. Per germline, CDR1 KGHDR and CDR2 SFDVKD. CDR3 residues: CATSTRRAPYEQYF. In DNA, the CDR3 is TGTGCCACCAGTACCCGGAGGGCCCCTTACGAGCAGTACTTC.

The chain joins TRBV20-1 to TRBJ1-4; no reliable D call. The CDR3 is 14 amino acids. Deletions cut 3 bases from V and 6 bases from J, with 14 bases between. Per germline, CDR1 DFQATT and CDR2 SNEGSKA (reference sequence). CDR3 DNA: TGCAGTGCTAGTATAGGCGCGTCGCATGAAAAACTGTTTTTT. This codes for CSASIGASHEKLFF.

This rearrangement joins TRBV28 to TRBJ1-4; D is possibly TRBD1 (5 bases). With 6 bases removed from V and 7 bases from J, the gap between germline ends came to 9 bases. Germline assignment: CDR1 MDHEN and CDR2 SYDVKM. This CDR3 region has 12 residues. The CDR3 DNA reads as TGTGCCAGCAGAGACAGCGCTGAAAAACTGTTTTTT. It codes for CASRDSAEKLFF. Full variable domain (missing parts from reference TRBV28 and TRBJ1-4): DVKVTQSSRYLVKRTGEKVFLECVQDMDHENMFWYRQDPGLGLRLIYFSYDVKMKEKGDIPEGYSVSREKKERFSLILESASTNQTSMYLCASRDSAEKLFFGSGTQLSVL.

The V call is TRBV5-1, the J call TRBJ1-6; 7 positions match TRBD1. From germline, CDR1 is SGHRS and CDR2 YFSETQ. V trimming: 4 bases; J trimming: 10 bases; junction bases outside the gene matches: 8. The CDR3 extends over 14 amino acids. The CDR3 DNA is TGCGCCAGCAGCCTCGGGACAGAGGAGTCACCCCTCCACTTT. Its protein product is CASSLGTEESPLHF.

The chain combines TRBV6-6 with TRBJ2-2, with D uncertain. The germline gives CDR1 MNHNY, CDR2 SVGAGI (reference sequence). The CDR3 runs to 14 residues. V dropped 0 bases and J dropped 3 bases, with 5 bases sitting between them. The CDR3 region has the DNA TGTGCCAGCAGTTACTCCCGGGACACCGGGGAGCTGTTTTTT. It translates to CASSYSRDTGELFF.

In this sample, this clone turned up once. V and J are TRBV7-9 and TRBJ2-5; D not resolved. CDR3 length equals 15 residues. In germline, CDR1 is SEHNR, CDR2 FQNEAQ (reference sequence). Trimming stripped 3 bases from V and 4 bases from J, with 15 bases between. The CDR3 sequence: CASSFYTLPGETQYF. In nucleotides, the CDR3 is TGTGCCAGCAGCTTTTACACCCTCCCAGGAGAGACCCAGTACTTC.

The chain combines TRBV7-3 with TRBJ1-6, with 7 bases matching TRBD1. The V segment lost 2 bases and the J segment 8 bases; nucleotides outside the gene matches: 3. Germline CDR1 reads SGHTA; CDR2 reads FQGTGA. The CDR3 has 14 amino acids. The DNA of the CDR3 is TGTGCCAGCAGCTTAGGAGGGGGCGATTCACCCCTCCACTTT. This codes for CASSLGGGDSPLHF.

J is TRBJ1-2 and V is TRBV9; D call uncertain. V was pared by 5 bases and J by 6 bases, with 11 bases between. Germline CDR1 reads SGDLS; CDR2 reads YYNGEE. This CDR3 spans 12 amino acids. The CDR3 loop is CASRRNGDGYTF. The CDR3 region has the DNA TGTGCCAGCAGGCGGAATGGGGATGGCTACACCTTC.